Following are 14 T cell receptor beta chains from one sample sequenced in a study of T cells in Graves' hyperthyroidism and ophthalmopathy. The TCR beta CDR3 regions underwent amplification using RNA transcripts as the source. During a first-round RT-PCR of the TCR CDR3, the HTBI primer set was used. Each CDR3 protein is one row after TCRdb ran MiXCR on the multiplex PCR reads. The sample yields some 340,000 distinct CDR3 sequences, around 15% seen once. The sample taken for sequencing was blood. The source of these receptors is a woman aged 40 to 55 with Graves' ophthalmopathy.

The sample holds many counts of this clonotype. The CDR3 nucleotides read TGTGCCAGCAGTACCCGAGGGGGCAGGGGAAGTTCACCCCTCCACTTT. As protein: CASSTRGGRGSSPLHF. The rearrangement joins TRBV6-5 to TRBJ1-6; 7 nucleotides agree with TRBD1. The germline gives CDR1 MNHEY, CDR2 SVGAGI. Losses at the gene ends were 5 bases for V and 9 bases for J; bases not matched to a gene: 13. The CDR3 loop spans 16 amino acids.

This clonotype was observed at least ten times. The CDR3 nucleotides read TGTGCCACCCGGGAAGGAGGGTTTTTTAATCAGCCCCAGCATTTT. Protein product: CATREGGFFNQPQHF. The V call is TRBV28, the J call TRBJ1-5; no definite D call. The germline gives CDR1 MDHEN, CDR2 SYDVKM. V lost 10 bases, J lost 4 bases, and 20 bases lay in between. The CDR3 has 15 residues.

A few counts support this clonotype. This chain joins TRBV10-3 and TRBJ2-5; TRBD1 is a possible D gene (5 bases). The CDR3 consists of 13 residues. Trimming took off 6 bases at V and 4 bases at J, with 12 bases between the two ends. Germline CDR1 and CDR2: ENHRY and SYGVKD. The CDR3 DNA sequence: TGTGCCATCAGAGAGACAGACCCAGAGACCCAGTACTTC. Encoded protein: CAIRETDPETQYF.

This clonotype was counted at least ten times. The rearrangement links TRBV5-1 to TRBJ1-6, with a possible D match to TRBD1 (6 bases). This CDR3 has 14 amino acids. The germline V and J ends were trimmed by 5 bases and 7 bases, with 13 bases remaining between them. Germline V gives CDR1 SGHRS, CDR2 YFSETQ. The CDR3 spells CASRPDRSNSPLHF. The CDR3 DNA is TGCGCCAGCAGACCTGACAGGTCAAATTCACCCCTCCACTTT.

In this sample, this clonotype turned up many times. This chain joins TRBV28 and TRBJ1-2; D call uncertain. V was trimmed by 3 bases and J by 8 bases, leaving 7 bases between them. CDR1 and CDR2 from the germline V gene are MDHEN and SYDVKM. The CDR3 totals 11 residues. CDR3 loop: CASSFMGGYTF. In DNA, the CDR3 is TGTGCCAGCAGTTTCATGGGAGGCTACACCTTC.

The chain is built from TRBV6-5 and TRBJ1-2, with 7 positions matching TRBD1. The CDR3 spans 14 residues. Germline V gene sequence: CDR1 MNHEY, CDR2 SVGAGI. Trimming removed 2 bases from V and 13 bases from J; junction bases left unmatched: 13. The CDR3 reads CASSYLDQGGVFTF. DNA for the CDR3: TGTGCCAGCAGTTACCTAGACCAGGGGGGGGTGTTCACCTTC.

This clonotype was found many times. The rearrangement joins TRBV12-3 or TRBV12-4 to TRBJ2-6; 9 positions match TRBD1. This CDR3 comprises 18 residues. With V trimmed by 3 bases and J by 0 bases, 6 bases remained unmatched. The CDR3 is CASSFRQGGLSGANVLTF. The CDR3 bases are TGTGCCAGCAGTTTCCGACAGGGGGGCCTCTCTGGGGCCAACGTCCTGACTTTC.

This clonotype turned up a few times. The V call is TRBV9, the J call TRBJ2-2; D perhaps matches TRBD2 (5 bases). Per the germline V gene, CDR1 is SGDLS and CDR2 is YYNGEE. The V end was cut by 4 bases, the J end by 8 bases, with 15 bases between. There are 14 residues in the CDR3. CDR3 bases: TGTGCCAGCAGCCCCCGAGGGAAGTTTGGGGAGCTGTTTTTT. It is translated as CASSPRGKFGELFF.

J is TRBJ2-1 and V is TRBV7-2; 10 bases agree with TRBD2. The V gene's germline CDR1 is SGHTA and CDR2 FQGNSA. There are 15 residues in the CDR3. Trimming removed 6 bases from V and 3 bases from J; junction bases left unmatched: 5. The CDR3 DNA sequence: TGTGCCAGCAGTCGTATAGCGGGAGGCTACAATGAGCAGTTCTTC. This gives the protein CASSRIAGGYNEQFF.

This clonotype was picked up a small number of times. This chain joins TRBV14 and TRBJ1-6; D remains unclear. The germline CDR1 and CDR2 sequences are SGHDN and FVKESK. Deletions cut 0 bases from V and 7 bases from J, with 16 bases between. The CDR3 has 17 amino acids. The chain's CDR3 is CASSQDHRAGRNSPLHF. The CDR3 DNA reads TGTGCCAGCAGCCAAGATCATCGTGCGGGGAGGAATTCACCCCTCCACTTT.

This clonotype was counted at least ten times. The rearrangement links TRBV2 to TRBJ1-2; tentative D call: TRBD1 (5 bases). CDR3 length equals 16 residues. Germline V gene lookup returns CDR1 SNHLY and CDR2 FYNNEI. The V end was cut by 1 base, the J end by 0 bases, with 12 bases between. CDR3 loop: CASSEGGTGPNYGYTF. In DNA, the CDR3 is TGTGCCAGCAGTGAAGGCGGGACGGGTCCTAACTATGGCTACACCTTC.

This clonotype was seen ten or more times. The CDR3 spells CASSERRTGSNSPLHF. The CDR3 nucleotides are TGTGCCAGCAGTGAAAGAAGGACAGGAAGCAATTCACCCCTCCACTTT. V gene TRBV2 combines with J gene TRBJ1-6; 7 nucleotides line up with TRBD1. The length of the CDR3 is 16 residues. CDR1 and CDR2 from the germline V gene are SNHLY and FYNNEI. The ends lost 2 bases at V and 7 bases at J; junction bases unmatched: 8.

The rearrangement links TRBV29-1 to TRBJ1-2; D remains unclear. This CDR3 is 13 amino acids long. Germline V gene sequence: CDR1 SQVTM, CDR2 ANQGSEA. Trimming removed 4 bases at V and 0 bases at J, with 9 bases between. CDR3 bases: TGCAGCGTTGGGCGTTCTTCTAACTATGGCTACACCTTC. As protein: CSVGRSSNYGYTF.

CDR3 sequence reads: CASSLGPFREQYF. The CDR3 nucleotides are TGTGCCAGCAGTTTAGGTCCGTTCAGGGAGCAGTACTTC. The chain carries TRBV12-3 or TRBV12-4 and TRBJ2-7, with D hard to call. This CDR3 spans 13 amino acids. V dropped 1 base and J dropped 7 bases, with 11 bases sitting between them.